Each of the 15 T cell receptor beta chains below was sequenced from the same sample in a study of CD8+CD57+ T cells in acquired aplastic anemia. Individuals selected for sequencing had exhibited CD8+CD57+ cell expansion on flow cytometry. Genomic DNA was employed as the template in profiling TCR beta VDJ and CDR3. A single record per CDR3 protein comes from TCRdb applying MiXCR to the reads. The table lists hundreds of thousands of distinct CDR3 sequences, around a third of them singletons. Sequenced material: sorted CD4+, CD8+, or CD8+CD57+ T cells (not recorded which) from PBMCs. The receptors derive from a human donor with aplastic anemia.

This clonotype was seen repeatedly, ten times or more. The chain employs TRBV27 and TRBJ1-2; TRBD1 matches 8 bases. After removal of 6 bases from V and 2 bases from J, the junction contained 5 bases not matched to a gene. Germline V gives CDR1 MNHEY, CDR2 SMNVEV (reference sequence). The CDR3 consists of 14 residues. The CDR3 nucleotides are TGTGCCAGCAGCCGGGACAGGACAAACTATGGCTACACCTTC. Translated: CASSRDRTNYGYTF.

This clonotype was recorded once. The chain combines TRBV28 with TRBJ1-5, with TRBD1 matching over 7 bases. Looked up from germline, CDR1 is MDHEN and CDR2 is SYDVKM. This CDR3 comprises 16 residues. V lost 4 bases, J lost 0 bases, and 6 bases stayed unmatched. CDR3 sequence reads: CASSSVGQTSNQPQHF. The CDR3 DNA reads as TGTGCCAGCAGTTCCGTGGGACAGACTAGCAATCAGCCCCAGCATTTT. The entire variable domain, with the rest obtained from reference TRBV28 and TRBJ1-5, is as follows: DVKVTQSSRYLVKRTGEKVFLECVQDMDHENMFWYRQDPGLGLRLIYFSYDVKMKEKGDIPEGYSVSREKKERFSLILESASTNQTSMYLCASSSVGQTSNQPQHFGDGTRLSIL.

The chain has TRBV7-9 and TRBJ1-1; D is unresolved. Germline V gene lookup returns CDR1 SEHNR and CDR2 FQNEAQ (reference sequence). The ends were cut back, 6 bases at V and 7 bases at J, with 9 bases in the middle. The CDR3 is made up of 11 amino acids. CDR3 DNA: TGTGCCAGCAGTGGTCCGGTTGAAGCTTTCTTT. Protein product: CASSGPVEAFF.

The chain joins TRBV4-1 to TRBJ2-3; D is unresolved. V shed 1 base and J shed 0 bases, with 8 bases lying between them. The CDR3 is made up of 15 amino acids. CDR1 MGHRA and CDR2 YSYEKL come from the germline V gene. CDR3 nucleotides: TGCGCCAGCAGCCAAGTAAGCCAGAGCACAGATACGCAGTATTTT. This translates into CASSQVSQSTDTQYF.

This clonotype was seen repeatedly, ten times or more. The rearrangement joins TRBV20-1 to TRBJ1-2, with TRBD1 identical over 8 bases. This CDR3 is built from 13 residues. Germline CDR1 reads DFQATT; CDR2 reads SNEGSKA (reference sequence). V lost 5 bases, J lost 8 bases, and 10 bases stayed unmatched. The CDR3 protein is CSAPPTGDGGYTF. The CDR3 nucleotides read TGCAGTGCTCCCCCGACAGGGGACGGCGGCTACACCTTC.

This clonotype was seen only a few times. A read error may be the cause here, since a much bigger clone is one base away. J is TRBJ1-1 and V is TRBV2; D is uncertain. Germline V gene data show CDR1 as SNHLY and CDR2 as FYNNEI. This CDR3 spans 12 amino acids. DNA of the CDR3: TGTGCCAGCAGTGAGGCGTTGGTGGGAGCTTCCTTT. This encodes CASSEALVGASF.

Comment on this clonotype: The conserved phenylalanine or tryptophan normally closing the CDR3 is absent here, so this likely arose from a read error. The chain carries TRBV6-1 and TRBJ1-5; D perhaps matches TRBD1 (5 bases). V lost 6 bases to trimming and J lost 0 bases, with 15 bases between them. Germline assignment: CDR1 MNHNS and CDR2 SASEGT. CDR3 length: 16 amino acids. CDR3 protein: CASSAGSRNSNQPQHL. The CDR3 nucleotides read TGTGCCAGCAGCGCAGGGTCCCGAAATAGCAATCAGCCCCAGCATCTT.

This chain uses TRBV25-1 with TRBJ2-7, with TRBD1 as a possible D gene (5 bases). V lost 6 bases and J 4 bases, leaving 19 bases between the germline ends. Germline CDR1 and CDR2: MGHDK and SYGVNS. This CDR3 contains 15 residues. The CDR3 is CASSYDIQGTYEQYF. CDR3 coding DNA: TGTGCCAGCAGCTATGATATCCAGGGAACGTACGAGCAGTACTTC.

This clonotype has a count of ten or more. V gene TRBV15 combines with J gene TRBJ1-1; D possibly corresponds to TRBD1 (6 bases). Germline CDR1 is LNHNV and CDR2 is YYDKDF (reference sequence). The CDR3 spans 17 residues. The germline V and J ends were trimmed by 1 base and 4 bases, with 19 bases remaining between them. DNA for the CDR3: TGTGCCACCAGCAGAGTGGGCACGGGGGGGGCGCTCACTGAAGCTTTCTTT. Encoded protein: CATSRVGTGGALTEAFF.

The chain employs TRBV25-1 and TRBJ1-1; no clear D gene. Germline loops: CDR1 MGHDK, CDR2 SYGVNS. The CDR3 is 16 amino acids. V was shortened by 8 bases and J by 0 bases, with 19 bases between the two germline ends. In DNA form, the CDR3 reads TGTGCCAGCTCACCATACCAGACACCTATGAACACTGAAGCTTTCTTT. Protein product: CASSPYQTPMNTEAFF.

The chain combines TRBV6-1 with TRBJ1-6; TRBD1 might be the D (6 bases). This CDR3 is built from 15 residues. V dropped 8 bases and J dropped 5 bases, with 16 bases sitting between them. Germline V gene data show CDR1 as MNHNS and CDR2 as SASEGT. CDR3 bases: TGTGCCAGCCGTGGGGGGCGCGTTGATAATTCACCCCTCCACTTT. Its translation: CASRGGRVDNSPLHF.

In DNA form, the CDR3 reads TGTGCCAGCTCACCCCCAGGGGGGGATCAGCCCCAGCATTTT. Translation: CASSPPGGDQPQHF. The chain joins TRBV18 to TRBJ1-5; 7 bases are a match to TRBD1. Per the germline V gene, CDR1 is KGHSH and CDR2 is LQKENI. The trim removed 3 bases at V and 5 bases at J, leaving 4 bases unmatched. The CDR3 length is 14 residues.

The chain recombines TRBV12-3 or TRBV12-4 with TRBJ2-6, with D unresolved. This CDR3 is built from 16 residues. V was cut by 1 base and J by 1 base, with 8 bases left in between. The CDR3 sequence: CASSLGTLSGANVLTF. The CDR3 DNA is TGTGCCAGCAGTTTAGGGACCCTATCTGGGGCCAACGTCCTGACTTTC.

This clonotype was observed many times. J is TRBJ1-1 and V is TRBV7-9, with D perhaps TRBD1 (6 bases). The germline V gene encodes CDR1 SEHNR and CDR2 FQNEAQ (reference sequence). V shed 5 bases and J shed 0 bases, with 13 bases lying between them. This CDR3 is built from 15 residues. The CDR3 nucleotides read TGTGCCAGCAGCGCCGACGGACAGCTGAACACTGAAGCTTTCTTT. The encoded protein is CASSADGQLNTEAFF.

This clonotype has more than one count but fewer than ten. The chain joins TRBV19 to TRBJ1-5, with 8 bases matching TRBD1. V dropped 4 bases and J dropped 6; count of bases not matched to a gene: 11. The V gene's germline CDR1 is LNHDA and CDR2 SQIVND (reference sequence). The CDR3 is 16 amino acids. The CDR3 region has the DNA TGTGCCAGTAGTACCTGGGAAGGGACAGGCATTCAGCCCCAGCATTTT. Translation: CASSTWEGTGIQPQHF.